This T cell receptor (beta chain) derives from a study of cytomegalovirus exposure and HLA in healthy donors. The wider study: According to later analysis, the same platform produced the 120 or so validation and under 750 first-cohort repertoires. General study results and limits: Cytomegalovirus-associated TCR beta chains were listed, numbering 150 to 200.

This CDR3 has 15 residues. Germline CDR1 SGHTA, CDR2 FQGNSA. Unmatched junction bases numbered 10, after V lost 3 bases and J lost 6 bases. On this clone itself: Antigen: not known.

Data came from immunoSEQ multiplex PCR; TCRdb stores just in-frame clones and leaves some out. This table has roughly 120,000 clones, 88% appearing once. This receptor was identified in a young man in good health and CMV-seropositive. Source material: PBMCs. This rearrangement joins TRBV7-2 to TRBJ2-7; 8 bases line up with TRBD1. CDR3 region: CASSLRGTGSSEQYF. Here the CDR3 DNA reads TGTGCCAGCAGCTTGAGAGGGACAGGTAGTTCCGAGCAGTACTTC. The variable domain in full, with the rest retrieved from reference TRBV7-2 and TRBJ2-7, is GAGVSQSPSNKVTEKGKDVELRCDPISGHTALYWYRQSLGQGLEFLIYFQGNSAPDKSGLPSDRFSAERTGGSVSTLTIQRTQQEDSAVYLCASSLRGTGSSEQYFGPGTRLTVT.